Listed here are 5 T cell receptor beta chains from one sample, sequenced in a study of blood T cells in healthy people across ages. Through a sample-barcoded 5' primer and a J-beta primer mix, a second PCR was run for roughly 7 to 12 cycles. TCRdb reprocessed the 5' RACE reads via MiXCR and lists one record per CDR3 protein. The sample holds 1.6 million or so distinct CDR3 sequences; 30% to 40% are singletons and the top ten take around 10%. Sequencing was done on a sample of blood. These receptors were taken from a woman in her thirties in good health.

This chain joins TRBV27 and TRBJ2-1; TRBD1 might be the D (5 bases). The CDR3 spans 15 residues. CDR1 MNHEY and CDR2 SMNVEV come from the germline V gene (reference sequence). Trimming took off 7 bases at V and 3 bases at J, with 16 bases between the two ends. CDR3 nucleotide sequence: TGTGCCAGCACCACCTTGGGGCAGATCTACAATGAGCAGTTCTTC. The encoded protein is CASTTLGQIYNEQFF.

This clonotype was counted ten times or more. This sequence joins TRBV4-2 and TRBJ2-5; D gene unclear. The germline gives CDR1 LGHNA, CDR2 YNFKEQ. Trimming took 0 bases from V and 5 from J, leaving 7 bases between them. The CDR3 totals 13 residues. The CDR3 nucleotides are TGTGCCAGCAGCCAAGAGGCCGGGGAGACCCAGTACTTC. It specifies CASSQEAGETQYF.

This clonotype was counted between two and nine times. V and J are TRBV3-1 and TRBJ2-7; D gene ambiguous. Germline V gene sequence: CDR1 LGHDT, CDR2 YNNKEL (reference sequence). With 7 bases removed from V and 2 bases from J, the gap between germline ends came to 9 bases. CDR3 length equals 12 residues. The CDR3 sequence: CASNLHPYEQYF. CDR3 coding DNA: TGTGCCAGCAACCTTCATCCCTACGAGCAGTACTTC.

The genes are TRBV2 and TRBJ2-5; 9 bases match TRBD1. The CDR3 extends over 14 amino acids. V lost 4 bases and J lost 7; bases outside the gene matches: 7. Germline-derived CDR1 and CDR2 are SNHLY and FYNNEI. The CDR3 coding sequence is TGTGCCAGCAGTGGGGACAGGGCCCAGGCGACCCAGTACTTC. Translation gives CASSGDRAQATQYF. The full variable domain, completed using reference TRBV2 and TRBJ2-5, is EPEVTQTPSHQVTQMGQEVILRCVPISNHLYFYWYRQILGQKVEFLVSFYNNEISEKSEIFDDQFSVERPDGSNFTLKIRSTKLEDSAMYFCASSGDRAQATQYFGPGTRLLVL.

The DNA of the CDR3 is TGTGCCAGCAGGTCTAGCGGGAGGGATACGCAGTATTTT. Protein sequence: CASRSSGRDTQYF. The rearrangement uses TRBV7-2 and TRBJ2-3; TRBD2 agrees at 11 bases. The CDR3 is 13 residues long. The germline V gene encodes CDR1 SGHTA and CDR2 FQGNSA. V shed 6 bases, J shed 6 bases, and the junction held 2 bases outside the gene matches.